Shown below are 30 T cell receptor beta chains from a single sample sequenced in a study of shared clonotypes between healthy human individuals. This table comes from immunoSEQ multiplex PCR, and its TCRdb copy is limited to in-frame clones, with some not included. The data contain 950,000 to 1,300,000 clones, more than 65% of them singletons. The sample comprised memory CD4+ T cells sorted from blood. Documented subset: CD45RA-negative fraction. The receptor source for this set is a young man in good health.

This chain joins TRBV5-4 and TRBJ2-7; D not certain. Trimming took 0 bases from V and 5 from J, leaving 9 bases between them. The CDR3 spans 13 residues. The germline CDR1 and CDR2 sequences are SGHNT and YYREEE (reference sequence). CDR3 DNA: TGTGCCAGCAGCTTGGAACTCTGGAACGAGCAGTACTTC. This gives the protein CASSLELWNEQYF.

The chain links TRBV21-1 to TRBJ1-1; the table's D gene call, TRBD1, was not cross checked with the DNA. TRBV21-1 is recorded as a pseudogene. This CDR3 region has 14 residues. The CDR3 DNA reads TGTGCCAGCAGCAAAGACAGGGCGAACACTGAAGCTTTCTTT. Its translation: CASSKDRANTEAFF.

This clone was recorded a few times. This chain links TRBV5-6 with TRBJ2-2; tentatively, D is TRBD1 (5 bases). Trimming removed 3 bases from V and 0 bases from J, with 12 bases in between. This CDR3 has 16 amino acids. In germline, CDR1 is SGHDT, CDR2 YYEEEE. The CDR3 loop is CASSSSGSPNTGELFF. CDR3 nucleotides: TGTGCCAGCAGCTCCTCAGGGTCTCCGAACACCGGGGAGCTGTTTTTT.

The V and J genes are TRBV6-5 and TRBJ2-7, with 9 bases matching TRBD2. The germline V gene has CDR1 MNHEY and CDR2 SVGAGI. Trimming took 2 bases from V and 0 from J; bases not matched to a gene: 5. The CDR3 totals 16 residues. CDR3 bases: TGTGCCAGCAGTTACAAAGGGCGGGAGGGCTCCTACGAGCAGTACTTC. As protein: CASSYKGREGSYEQYF.

This clone was recorded a few times. In DNA form, the CDR3 reads TGTGCCAGCAGTTCAGGGCGGGAGACCCAGTACTTC. This sequence encodes CASSSGRETQYF. The chain links TRBV2 to TRBJ2-5; TRBD1 is a possible D gene (5 bases). The CDR3 covers 12 residues. Looked up from germline, CDR1 is SNHLY and CDR2 is FYNNEI. Between the trimmed V and J ends, which lost 5 bases and 5 bases, there was a span of 9 bases.

The chain is built from TRBV5-1 and TRBJ2-1; 8 nucleotides match TRBD2. The V gene's germline CDR1 is SGHRS and CDR2 YFSETQ. The CDR3 totals 16 residues. J gave up 0 bases and V 4 bases, and 6 bases lay outside the gene matches. The CDR3 DNA is TGCGCCAGCAGCCGAATTAGCGGGGTCTCCTACAATGAGCAGTTCTTC. As protein: CASSRISGVSYNEQFF.

For this clone: Additional DNA sequences in this sample encode the identical CDR3. The CDR3 sequence is CASSSGTTQETQYF. CDR3 bases: TGTGCCAGCAGCTCCGGGACTACGCAAGAGACCCAGTACTTC. J is TRBJ2-5 and V is TRBV5-4, with 7 nucleotides matching TRBD2. The CDR3 runs to 14 residues. V shed 3 bases, J shed 2 bases, and the junction held 4 bases outside the gene matches. The germline V gene has CDR1 SGHNT and CDR2 YYREEE (reference sequence). The entire variable domain, with the rest obtained from reference TRBV5-4 and TRBJ2-5, is as follows: ETGVTQSPTHLIKTRGQQVTLRCSSQSGHNTVSWYQQALGQGPQFIFQYYREEENGRGNFPPRFSGLQFPNYSSELNVNALELDDSALYLCASSSGTTQETQYFGPGTRLLVL.

The chain employs TRBV28 and TRBJ2-4; possibly TRBD1 for D (6 bases). This CDR3 has 13 amino acids. CDR1 and CDR2 (germline): MDHEN, SYDVKM. V was trimmed by 6 bases and J by 7 bases, leaving 13 bases between them. CDR3 protein: CASSLTGWNIQYF. The CDR3 DNA follows: TGTGCCAGCAGCCTAACAGGGTGGAACATTCAGTACTTC.

The chain combines TRBV9 with TRBJ2-2, with D perhaps TRBD1 (5 bases). Per the germline V gene, CDR1 is SGDLS and CDR2 is YYNGEE. The CDR3 has 14 residues. Trimming shortened V by 2 bases and J by 4 bases, and 9 bases separated the two germline ends. CDR3 nucleotides: TGTGCCAGCAGCGTTTTAGACAGCACCGGGGAGCTGTTTTTT. It is translated as CASSVLDSTGELFF.

This clone occurred a few times. The V and J genes are TRBV29-1 and TRBJ1-1; 7 bases are a match to TRBD1. Per the germline V gene, CDR1 is SQVTM and CDR2 is ANQGSEA. The CDR3 loop spans 14 amino acids. Trimming cost V 7 bases and J 5 bases; bases outside gene matches: 13. The CDR3 sequence: CSASSQGGETEAFF. CDR3 in DNA: TGCAGCGCCTCCTCGCAGGGGGGGGAAACTGAAGCTTTCTTT.

V usage is TRBV18 and J usage is TRBJ2-7; tentative D call: TRBD1 (5 bases). The ends were cut back, 6 bases at V and 2 bases at J, with 17 bases in the middle. CDR3 length: 15 residues. Per germline, CDR1 KGHSH and CDR2 LQKENI. CDR3 DNA: TGTGCCAGCTCCCCGGTTTCAGGGCAGACCTACGAGCAGTACTTC. It specifies CASSPVSGQTYEQYF.

The CDR3 reads CASSNMQNTEAFF. CDR3 sequence (DNA): TGTGCCAGTAGTAACATGCAGAACACTGAAGCTTTCTTT. The rearrangement links TRBV19 to TRBJ1-1; D is unresolved. This CDR3 comprises 13 residues. Germline CDR1 LNHDA, CDR2 SQIVND (reference sequence). Trimming shortened V by 4 bases and J by 1 base, and 7 bases separated the two germline ends.

This clone was picked up a small number of times. V and J are TRBV6-5 and TRBJ2-7; 8 bases align to TRBD2. This CDR3 is 15 amino acids long. In germline, CDR1 is MNHEY, CDR2 SVGAGI. The trim removed 6 bases at V and 4 bases at J, leaving 11 bases unmatched. The CDR3 protein is CASSPPGGRSYEQYF. The CDR3 DNA is TGTGCCAGCAGCCCCCCTGGCGGGAGGTCTTACGAGCAGTACTTC.

The rearrangement uses TRBV4-3 and TRBJ1-6; the D is unclear. CDR1 LGHNA and CDR2 YSLEER come from the germline V gene. Trimming cost V 5 bases and J 5 bases, with 13 bases left between them. The CDR3 covers 15 residues. The CDR3 spells CASSDQTVNNSPLHF. CDR3 DNA: TGCGCCAGCAGCGACCAAACAGTTAATAATTCACCCCTCCACTTT.

The rearrangement joins TRBV10-1 to TRBJ2-1; perhaps TRBD2 as D (5 bases). Germline loops: CDR1 WNHNN, CDR2 SYGVQD (reference sequence). V gave up 0 bases and J gave up 8 bases, with 14 bases separating them. This CDR3 is 15 amino acids long. Here the CDR3 reads CASSESGSAGDEQFF. The CDR3 DNA is TGCGCCAGCAGTGAGTCGGGCTCCGCCGGGGATGAGCAGTTCTTC.

The chain employs TRBV30 and TRBJ1-2; D is uncertain. CDR1 and CDR2 from the germline V gene are GTSNPN and SVGIG (reference sequence). The CDR3 runs 11 residues. Between the trimmed V and J ends, which lost 6 bases and 6 bases, there was a span of 11 bases. The CDR3 reads CACAPRDGYTF. As DNA, the CDR3 is TGTGCCTGTGCCCCCAGAGATGGCTACACCTTC. The whole variable domain, remainder taken from reference TRBV30 and TRBJ1-2, is SQTIHQWPATLVQPVGSPLSLECTVEGTSNPNLYWYRQAAGRGLQLLFYSVGIGQISSEVPQNLSASRPQDRQFILSSKKLLLSDSGFYLCACAPRDGYTFGSGTRLTVV.

V and J are TRBV11-2 and TRBJ2-2, with 12 bases that match TRBD2. From germline, CDR1 is SGHAT and CDR2 FQNNGV. The length of the CDR3 is 17 residues. V lost 0 bases and J lost 4; bases outside the gene matches: 3. CDR3 protein: CASSLEASGRGTGELFF. CDR3 in DNA: TGTGCCAGCAGCTTAGAGGCTAGCGGGAGGGGCACCGGGGAGCTGTTTTTT.

A single count supports this clone. The CDR3 is CATSRRTGSMGEQYF. CDR3 in DNA: TGTGCCACCAGCAGACGGACAGGGAGTATGGGCGAGCAGTACTTC. The rearrangement links TRBV15 to TRBJ2-7; TRBD1 aligns across 8 bases. There are 15 residues in the CDR3. Trimming at V came to 2 bases and at J to 6 bases, leaving 9 bases not matched to a gene. CDR1 is LNHNV and CDR2 is YYDKDF in the germline V gene (reference sequence).

J is TRBJ2-7 and V is TRBV7-2; 8 nucleotides match TRBD2. Germline values: CDR1 SGHTA, CDR2 FQGNSA. V shed 7 bases and J 3 bases; nucleotides not matched to a gene: 8. This CDR3 comprises 14 residues. The CDR3 coding sequence is TGTGCCAGCACTTACCGGGAGGGTATCTACGAGCAGTACTTC. This codes for CASTYREGIYEQYF.

V and J are TRBV5-1 and TRBJ2-1; 11 bases align to TRBD1. Germline V gives CDR1 SGHRS, CDR2 YFSETQ. This CDR3 spans 16 amino acids. Trimming took 0 bases from V and 5 from J; bases not matched to a gene: 4. CDR3: CASSLEGTGGNNEQFF. The CDR3 DNA reads TGCGCCAGCAGCTTGGAAGGGACAGGGGGTAACAATGAGCAGTTCTTC.

The chain uses TRBV10-3 and TRBJ1-3; no clear D. Trimming stripped 4 bases from V and 2 bases from J, with 6 bases between. The V gene's germline CDR1 is ENHRY and CDR2 SYGVKD. This CDR3 is 13 amino acids long. The DNA of the CDR3 is TGTGCCATCAGTGCGGGGACTGGAAACACCATATATTTT. This gives the protein CAISAGTGNTIYF.

This clone was recorded only once. The rearrangement uses TRBV28 and TRBJ2-1; 7 bases map to TRBD1. CDR3 length: 15 amino acids. The ends lost 5 bases at V and 7 bases at J; junction bases unmatched: 11. Germline CDR1 and CDR2: MDHEN and SYDVKM. CDR3 residues: CASSPHRGEGNEQFF. For the CDR3, the DNA is TGTGCCAGCAGTCCGCACAGGGGCGAGGGAAATGAGCAGTTCTTC.

This chain links TRBV7-9 with TRBJ2-4; TRBD2 matches at 11 bases. The germline CDR1 and CDR2 sequences are SEHNR and FQNEAQ (reference sequence). V was pared by 5 bases and J by 6 bases, with 6 bases of the junction left unmatched. The CDR3 extends over 15 amino acids. CDR3 sequence reads: CASSILAGGINIQYF. Written as DNA, the CDR3 is TGTGCCAGCAGCATTCTAGCGGGGGGAATAAACATTCAGTACTTC.

This clone has just a few counts. The chain couples TRBV6-5 to TRBJ1-1; 11 nucleotides match TRBD1. Per germline, CDR1 MNHEY and CDR2 SVGAGI. The CDR3 has 14 residues. Trimming took 6 bases from V and 4 from J; bases not matched to a gene: 4. The DNA of the CDR3 is TGTGCCAGCAGGGCCGGGACAGGGGGCACTGAAGCTTTCTTT. Its protein is CASRAGTGGTEAFF.

With regard to this clone: The same CDR3 is also encoded by other DNA sequences in this sample. The V and J genes are TRBV5-1 and TRBJ1-5; no definite D call. The germline CDR1 and CDR2 sequences are SGHRS and YFSETQ. Trimming left V 4 bases short and J 0 bases short, with 11 bases between. The length of the CDR3 is 15 residues. This CDR3 reads CASSVEGYSNQPQHF. The CDR3 DNA reads TGCGCCAGCAGCGTGGAGGGCTATAGCAATCAGCCCCAGCATTTT.

The chain recombines TRBV5-6 with TRBJ2-7; D remains unclear. The CDR3 is 14 residues long. V lost 4 bases and J 3 bases, leaving 14 bases between the germline ends. The germline V gene has CDR1 SGHDT and CDR2 YYEEEE. In DNA form, the CDR3 reads TGTGCCAGCAGCCCGCCAGGACGAAACTACGAGCAGTACTTC. Translating gives CASSPPGRNYEQYF.

The rearrangement uses TRBV4-1 and TRBJ2-5; TRBD2 matches at 10 bases. This CDR3 has 15 amino acids. Germline V gene lookup returns CDR1 MGHRA and CDR2 YSYEKL. Trimming removed 2 bases from V and 2 bases from J; junction bases left unmatched: 2. The CDR3 region has the DNA TGCGCCAGCAGCCAACTAGCGGGGGTACAAGAGACCCAGTACTTC. Its translation: CASSQLAGVQETQYF.

This clone occurred a few times. This chain links TRBV7-8 with TRBJ1-3; tentatively, D is TRBD1 (6 bases). The germline CDR1 and CDR2 sequences are SGHVS and FQNEAQ. Trimming took 1 base from V and 4 from J, leaving 14 bases between them. The CDR3 is 16 amino acids. In DNA form, the CDR3 reads TGTGCCAGCAGCTTAGTTAAGGGGACATCGGGAAACACCATATATTTT. Protein sequence: CASSLVKGTSGNTIYF.

The chain recombines TRBV30 with TRBJ2-2, with 8 bases matching TRBD2. Losses at the gene ends were 2 bases for V and 5 bases for J; bases not matched to a gene: 1. The germline CDR1 and CDR2 sequences are GTSNPN and SVGIG (reference sequence). The length of the CDR3 is 13 residues. The chain's CDR3 is CAWSSSGTGELFF. In DNA form, the CDR3 reads TGTGCCTGGAGTTCTAGCGGGACCGGGGAGCTGTTTTTT.

This clone showed up just a few times. This rearrangement joins TRBV5-3 to TRBJ2-7; 7 bases map to TRBD2. TRBV5-3 is annotated as an ORF whose role is uncertain. The CDR3 extends over 17 amino acids. V shed 4 bases, J shed 2 bases, and the junction held 15 bases outside the gene matches. CDR3 protein: CARSQEVKRGPPYEQYF. The CDR3 nucleotides read TGTGCCAGAAGCCAGGAGGTTAAGCGGGGCCCCCCCTACGAGCAGTACTTC.